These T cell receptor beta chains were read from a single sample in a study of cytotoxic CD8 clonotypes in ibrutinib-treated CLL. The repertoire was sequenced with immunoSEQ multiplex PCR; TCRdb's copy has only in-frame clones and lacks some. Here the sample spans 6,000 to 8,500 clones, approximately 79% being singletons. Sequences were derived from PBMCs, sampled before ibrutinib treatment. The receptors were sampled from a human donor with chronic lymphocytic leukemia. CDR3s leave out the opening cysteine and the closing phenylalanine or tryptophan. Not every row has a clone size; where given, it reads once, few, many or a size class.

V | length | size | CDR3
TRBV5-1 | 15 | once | ASSFRGQGRGNTEAF
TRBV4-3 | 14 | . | ASSQDSGRSGNTIY
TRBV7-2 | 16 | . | ASSRSLGGRGPNTEAF
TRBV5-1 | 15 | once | ASKLLPRTSFYNEQF
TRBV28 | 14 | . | ASSLRTGFHNQPQH
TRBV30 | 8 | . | ALFVYGYT
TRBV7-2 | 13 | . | ASSRRMTPEETQY
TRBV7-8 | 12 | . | ASSLSMIAYEQY
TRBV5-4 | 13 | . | ASSLGNSGANVLT
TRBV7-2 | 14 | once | ASSLRRLTSYNEQF
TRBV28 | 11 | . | ASKSGHSYEQY
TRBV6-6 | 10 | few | ASSTSANEQF
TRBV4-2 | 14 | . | ASSQDSGGPNQPQH
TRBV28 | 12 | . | ASSLKMSTGGYT
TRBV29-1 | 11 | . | SVEGVAGDEQF
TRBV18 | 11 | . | ASSEQFQETQY
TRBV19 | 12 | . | ASSTGSYTGELF
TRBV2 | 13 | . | ASSEIELGNSPLH
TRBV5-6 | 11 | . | ASPLTVPRPQH
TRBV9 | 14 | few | ASSVDGSRSGNTIY
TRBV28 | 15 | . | ASRARPGLPNTGELF
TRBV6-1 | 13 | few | ASSGSGFPTDTQY
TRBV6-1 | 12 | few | ASILSRSQETQY
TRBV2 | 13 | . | ASSAGREAGVPQF
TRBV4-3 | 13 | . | ASSQARGRYNEQF
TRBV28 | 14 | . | ASSSPGQGNNQPQH
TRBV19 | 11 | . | ASSLGREDEQY
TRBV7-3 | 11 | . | ASSSGTAPRYT
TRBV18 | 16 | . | ASSLDFKGTSAQETQY
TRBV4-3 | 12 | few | ASSHLDRVEGYT
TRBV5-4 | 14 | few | ASSFIPVGGPDGYT
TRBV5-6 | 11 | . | ASSLIAGSGYT
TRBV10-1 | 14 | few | ASSGRDRSGANVLT
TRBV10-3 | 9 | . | AISVSYEQY
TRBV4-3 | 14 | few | ASSQDFASGTDTQY
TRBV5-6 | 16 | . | ASSQKIQGALKGNIQY
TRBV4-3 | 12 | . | ASTQGRGAHEQF
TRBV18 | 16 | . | ASSPRAVGLESSYEQY
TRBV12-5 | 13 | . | ASGPGQGDNNEQF
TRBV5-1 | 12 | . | ASSWGGLHNEQF
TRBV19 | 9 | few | ASSQSRGYT
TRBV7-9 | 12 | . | ASSKGWGQETQY
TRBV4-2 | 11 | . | ASKGRGGGELF
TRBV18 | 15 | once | ASSRGLSTFRDTEAF
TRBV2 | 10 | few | ASSEGDTEAF
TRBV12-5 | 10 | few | ASGLMNTEAF
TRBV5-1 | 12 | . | ASSFNVENTEAF
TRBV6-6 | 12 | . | ASSLGTATYEQY
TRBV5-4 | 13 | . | ASSSPSKSTDTQY
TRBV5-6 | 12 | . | ASSLGGKNEKLF
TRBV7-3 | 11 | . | ASSLSGWGEQY
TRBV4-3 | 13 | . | ASSQDNRPNQPQH
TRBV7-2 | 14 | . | ASSHHRATGYYEQY